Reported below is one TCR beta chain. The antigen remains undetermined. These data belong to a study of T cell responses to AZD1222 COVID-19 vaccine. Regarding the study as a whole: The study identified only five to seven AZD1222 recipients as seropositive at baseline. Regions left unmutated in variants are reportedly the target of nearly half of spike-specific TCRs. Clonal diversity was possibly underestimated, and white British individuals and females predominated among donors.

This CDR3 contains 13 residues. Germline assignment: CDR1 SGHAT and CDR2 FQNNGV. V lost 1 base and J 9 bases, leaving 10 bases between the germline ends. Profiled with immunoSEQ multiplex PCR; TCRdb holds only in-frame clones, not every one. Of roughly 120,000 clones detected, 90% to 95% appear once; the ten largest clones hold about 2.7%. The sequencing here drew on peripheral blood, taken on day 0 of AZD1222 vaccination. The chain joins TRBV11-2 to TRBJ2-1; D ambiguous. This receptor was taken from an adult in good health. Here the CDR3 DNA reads TGTGCCAGCAGCTTAGTTTATTTAGGTGAGCAGTTCTTC. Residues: CASSLVYLGEQFF.